These T cell receptor beta chains were read from a single sample in a study of blood T cell repertoires in COVID-19. TCRdb keeps only in-frame clones here, not all; method: immunoSEQ multiplex PCR. The sample lists some 90,000 clones, about 70% seen once, with approximately 23% in the top ten. Sequenced sample: peripheral blood. Receptors were obtained from a woman aged 55-70 years in a cohort sampled during active or convalescent COVID-19. CDR3s leave out the opening cysteine and the closing phenylalanine or tryptophan. Only part of the rows carry a size: once, few, many, or a class if the clone is expanded.

clone_size	v_call	j_call	cdr3_aa
-	TRBV24-1	TRBJ2-3	ATSESGAGDTQY
-	TRBV7-3	TRBJ1-2	ASSTTGQGNYGYT
-	TRBV6-5	TRBJ1-2	ASSYSGRTYYGYT
-	TRBV5-1	TRBJ1-1	ASSPWTGMNTEAF
-	TRBV2	TRBJ2-1	ASSAPTSGFTYNEQF
-	TRBV7-9	TRBJ2-5	ASSHGTSGGLGETQY
-	TRBV7-9	TRBJ1-2	ASSRDSAYGYT
-	TRBV6-5	TRBJ2-5	ASSYALAGETQY
-	TRBV7-9	TRBJ1-1	ASSLRPGDKGTEAF
-	TRBV6-5	TRBJ1-1	ASSPQGTMNTEAF
-	TRBV9	TRBJ1-1	ASSVRQGDSEAF
-	TRBV5-1	TRBJ2-5	ASSLVGGQETQY
-	TRBV27	TRBJ2-7	ASSLWASDLDEQY
few	TRBV4-1	TRBJ2-7	ASSQDRQGNLDEQY
-	TRBV5-6	TRBJ1-1	ASSLTGGPEAF
-	TRBV28	TRBJ1-2	ASRFGTGNYGYT
-	TRBV10-1	TRBJ2-5	ASSPGPGETQY
-	TRBV6-5	TRBJ1-6	ASSYPTGWNSPLH
-	TRBV6-6	TRBJ2-7	ASSSTGHRGEQY
-	TRBV7-9	TRBJ2-3	ASSLGQTEISTDTQY
-	TRBV7-2	TRBJ2-3	ASSVSSDTQY
-	TRBV28	TRBJ1-1	ASRGSWMNTEAF
-	TRBV7-2	TRBJ2-5	ASSLGGLAGETQY
-	TRBV19	TRBJ1-6	ASSTRGGMGSPLH
-	TRBV9	TRBJ2-2	ASRKGSNRETGELF
-	TRBV3-1/TRBV3-2	TRBJ1-2	ASSHYGQGLVYGYT
-	TRBV7-8	TRBJ2-7	ASSIGTGGRRWEQY
-	TRBV11-2	TRBJ1-2	ASSLTGQGGYGYT
-	TRBV5-6	TRBJ1-5	ASSYFGGGNQPQH
-	TRBV19	TRBJ1-6	ASSIGRRYNSPLH
-	TRBV19	TRBJ2-2	ASSISGAGELF
-	TRBV7-2	TRBJ1-1	ASSLARGGAVEAF
once	TRBV28	TRBJ2-5	ASSFPSDSSQAFRTQY
once	TRBV7-2	TRBJ1-2	ASSLLPRGPLNYGYT
-	TRBV18	TRBJ1-3	ASSPLKRENTIY
-	TRBV5-1	TRBJ2-7	ASSSGHSYEQY
-	TRBV28	TRBJ1-5	ASSSPGQGAQPQH
-	TRBV6-1	TRBJ1-6	ASSVGTVYDNSPLH
-	TRBV4-1	TRBJ2-1	ASSQVGRGQVNEQF
few	TRBV7-8	TRBJ1-5	ASSLRVQPQH
-	TRBV5-1	TRBJ2-7	ASSLIPGQGYEQY
-	TRBV7-9	TRBJ2-3	ASSKMGLAGAGDTQY
-	TRBV21-1	TRBJ1-2	ASSKIRETNYGYT
-	TRBV3-1/TRBV3-2	TRBJ2-7	ASSQTGGSYEQY